These 21 T cell receptor beta chains were sequenced from one sample in a study of Tregs in tolerant kidney transplant recipients. Mixed chimerism was transient after nonmyeloablative marrow transplants from related graft donors. Clones were read by immunoSEQ multiplex PCR, and TCRdb kept only the in-frame ones, dropping some. Found here are tens of thousands of clones; the top ten clones hold about 1.9%. The specimen was CD4+ T cells from blood (PBMCs), collected 24 months after the transplant. These receptors all stem from a human patient who received a combined kidney and bone marrow transplant. Some T cells could come from the graft donor.

Turning to this clone: Coverage ceases 3 residues before the CDR3 finishes, and the germline J gene fills in the end. The chain carries TRBV5-1 and TRBJ1-2; TRBD1 agrees at 9 bases. V was pared by 3 bases and J by 2 bases, with 2 bases of the junction left unmatched. The CDR3 sequence is 14 residues long. Germline V gives CDR1 SGHRS, CDR2 YFSETQ. Partial CDR3 DNA: TGCGCCAGCAGCTCGGACAGGGGAAACTATGGC. Protein: CASSSDRGNYG. The whole CDR3 sequence is CASSSDRGNYGYTF.

On this clone itself: Sequencing ends 3 residues short of the CDR3 end; the germline J gene provides the rest. The chain uses TRBV5-1 and TRBJ2-1; the match to TRBD2 covers 8 bases. Germline values: CDR1 SGHRS, CDR2 YFSETQ. The CDR3 has 16 residues. V gave up 2 bases and J gave up 0 bases; unmatched junction bases: 4. CDR3 region: CASSFDGTSSYNEQFF. The sequenced CDR3 bases are TGCGCCAGCAGCTTTGACGGGACTAGCTCCTACAATGAG.

Regarding this clone: The CDR3 end is not reached by the read, which stops 3 residues before it; the germline J gene fills it in. The V gene is TRBV15, the J gene TRBJ2-7; TRBD2 aligns across 9 bases. CDR1 and CDR2 from the germline V gene are LNHNV and YYDKDF (reference sequence). The CDR3 contains 16 residues. V lost 0 bases and J lost 2; bases outside the gene matches: 5. The covered CDR3 bases are TGTGCCACCAGCAGAGATTCGGTAGCGGGAGCCTACGAG. Translation: CATSRDSVAGAYE. The full CDR3 reads CATSRDSVAGAYEQYF.

This CDR3 reads CASMTDSYEQYF. CDR3 DNA (partial): TGTGCCAGTATGACAGATTCCTACGAG. V is TRBV19 and J is TRBJ2-7; D might be TRBD1 (5 bases). Sequencing ends 3 residues short of the CDR3 end; the germline J gene provides the rest. With 7 bases removed from V and 1 base from J, the gap between germline ends came to 8 bases. The V gene's germline CDR1 is LNHDA and CDR2 SQIVND (reference sequence). The CDR3 contains 12 residues.

In the case of this clone: The missing CDR3 end, 3 residues past where the read stops, is filled in from the germline J gene. The rearrangement links TRBV20-1 to TRBJ2-5, with 8 bases fitting TRBD2. Germline V gene data show CDR1 as DFQATT and CDR2 as SNEGSKA (reference sequence). V dropped 2 bases and J dropped 4; count of bases not matched to a gene: 12. The CDR3 consists of 16 residues. This CDR3 is CSARNVAGQGRETQYF. The sequenced part of the CDR3 DNA is TGCAGTGCTAGAAATGTAGCGGGACAAGGGCGAGAGACC.

Of note for this clone: The missing CDR3 end, 3 residues past where the read stops, is filled in from the germline J gene. The rearrangement uses TRBV20-1 and TRBJ2-7; D possibly corresponds to TRBD1 (6 bases). This CDR3 spans 13 amino acids. CDR1 and CDR2 from the germline V gene are DFQATT and SNEGSKA (reference sequence). Trimming left V 3 bases short and J 2 bases short, with 11 bases between. CDR3 DNA (partial): TGCAGTGCTAGGGGGGACAACCCCTACGAG. This gives the protein CSARGDNPYE. The CDR3 in its entirety is CSARGDNPYEQYF.

As regards this clone: Sequencing ends 3 residues short of the CDR3 end; the germline J gene provides the rest. The chain couples TRBV5-6 to TRBJ2-5; 7 bases map to TRBD2. The V segment lost 3 bases and the J segment 7 bases; nucleotides outside the gene matches: 12. The CDR3 is 15 amino acids. Germline-derived CDR1 and CDR2 are SGHDT and YYEEEE. CDR3 DNA (partial): TGTGCCAGCAGCTCCGGCGGGAGCCCTCGGTTGACC. Residues: CASSSGGSPRLT. The CDR3 as a whole reads CASSSGGSPRLTQYF.

CDR3: CASGWTGSPYEQYF. The CDR3 bases that were read are TGCGCCAGCGGATGGACAGGGTCCCCCTACGAG. The chain joins TRBV5-1 to TRBJ2-7; 8 bases align to TRBD1. The CDR3 is cut off 3 residues early in the read; its end comes from the germline J gene. Trimming removed 7 bases from V and 2 bases from J; junction bases left unmatched: 8. Germline V CDR1 and CDR2: SGHRS, YFSETQ. This CDR3 contains 14 residues.

Turning to this clone: Read coverage stops 3 residues before the CDR3 terminus; the germline J gene supplies the remainder. This chain uses TRBV29-1 with TRBJ2-1; D unresolved. Trimming left V 2 bases short and J 4 bases short, with 3 bases between. The CDR3 has 11 residues. Looked up from germline, CDR1 is SQVTM and CDR2 is ANQGSEA. The CDR3 reads CSVELYNEQFF. The part of the CDR3 DNA that was read is TGCAGCGTTGAACTATACAATGAG.

About this clone: The read finishes 3 residues shy of the CDR3 end, and the germline J gene is used to complete it. This sequence joins TRBV18 and TRBJ1-1, with a tentative D call TRBD1 (5 bases). The germline V gene has CDR1 KGHSH and CDR2 LQKENI. Trimming took off 1 base at V and 3 bases at J, with 9 bases between the two ends. The CDR3 spans 14 residues. CDR3 region: CASSPRREYTEAFF. CDR3 DNA, as far as it was read: TGTGCCAGCTCACCACGCAGGGAGTACACTGAA.

Concerning this clone: The DNA ends 3 residues before the CDR3 does, and the rest of the CDR3 is filled in from the germline J gene. The chain couples TRBV7-6 to TRBJ2-3; 9 positions match TRBD2. The ends lost 4 bases at V and 3 bases at J; junction bases unmatched: 8. CDR3 length equals 16 residues. Germline V gives CDR1 SGHVS, CDR2 FNYEAQ. The part of the CDR3 DNA that was read is TGTGCCAGCAGCTACACAGCGGGAGGTGGGACAGATACG. Encoded protein: CASSYTAGGGTDT. The entire CDR3 is CASSYTAGGGTDTQYF.

A word on this clone: The sequence runs out 3 residues before the end of the CDR3; the remainder is reconstructed from the germline J gene. This chain uses TRBV5-1 with TRBJ1-4; D unresolved. Germline V gene data show CDR1 as SGHRS and CDR2 as YFSETQ. The CDR3 is 15 residues long. V dropped 1 base and J dropped 2 bases, with 9 bases sitting between them. The CDR3 sequence: CASSLYSGTNEKLFF. CDR3 bases read: TGCGCCAGCAGCTTGTATTCGGGGACTAATGAAAAA.

Note on this clone: The read terminates 3 residues before the CDR3 end, so the remaining end is supplied by the germline J gene. V and J are TRBV13 and TRBJ2-7, with 11 bases identical to TRBD1. Trimming cost V 5 bases and J 0 bases; bases outside gene matches: 9. This CDR3 contains 17 residues. The germline V gene has CDR1 PRHDT and CDR2 FYEKMQ (reference sequence). The CDR3 is CASSQGTGGDVSYEQYF. The DNA read from the CDR3 is TGTGCCAGCAGCCAAGGGACAGGGGGTGACGTCTCCTACGAG.

With respect to this clone: The read gets to within 3 residues of the CDR3 end, and the germline J gene fills in the rest. The V gene is TRBV18, the J gene TRBJ2-7; 10 nucleotides match TRBD2. The CDR3 length is 16 residues. The ends lost 6 bases at V and 6 bases at J; junction bases unmatched: 14. Germline-derived CDR1 and CDR2 are KGHSH and LQKENI. CDR3 DNA (partial): TGTGCCAGCTCTTCGACGTCTACTAGCGGGATGAGCGAG. The encoded protein is CASSSTSTSGMSE. The entire CDR3 protein reads CASSSTSTSGMSEQYF. Variable domain in full (rest from reference TRBV18 and TRBJ2-7): NAGVMQNPRHLVRRRGQEARLRCSPMKGHSHVYWYRQLPEEGLKFMVYLQKENIIDESGMPKERFSAEFPKEGPSILRIQQVVRGDSAAYFCASSSTSTSGMSEQYFGPGTRLTVT.

A word on this clone: With the read ending 3 residues before the CDR3 end, the germline J gene is used to fill in that end. This chain uses TRBV20-1 with TRBJ1-5; D perhaps matches TRBD1 (6 bases). This CDR3 spans 13 amino acids. Trimming removed 4 bases at V and 5 bases at J, with 12 bases between. CDR1 is DFQATT and CDR2 is SNEGSKA in the germline V gene (reference sequence). CDR3 DNA, as far as it was read: TGCAGTGCTAAAGACAGGCCGCATCAGCCC. Encoded protein: CSAKDRPHQP. The whole CDR3 sequence reads CSAKDRPHQPQHF.

Comments on this clone: The read ends 3 residues shy of where the CDR3 ends; the end is completed using the germline J gene. The J gene is TRBJ1-2, the V gene TRBV10-2; no definite D call. Trimming took 0 bases from V and 2 from J, leaving 4 bases between them. This CDR3 region has 13 residues. CDR1 and CDR2 (germline): WSHSY, SAAADI. Partial CDR3 DNA: TGCGCCAGCAGTGAGTCAGGGAACTATGGC. It translates to CASSESGNYG. The whole CDR3 protein reads CASSESGNYGYTF.

Comment on this clone: The read halts 3 residues ahead of the CDR3 end, with the missing end drawn from the germline J gene. The V call is TRBV2, the J call TRBJ2-5; 9 bases map to TRBD1. Per the germline V gene, CDR1 is SNHLY and CDR2 is FYNNEI. The CDR3 is made up of 13 amino acids. The ends lost 8 bases at V and 5 bases at J; junction bases unmatched: 6. The DNA read from the CDR3 is TGTGCCAGCCACAGGGGGCGAGAGGAGACC. Protein product: CASHRGREET. In full, the CDR3 reads CASHRGREETQYF.

As concerns this clone: Coverage ceases 3 residues before the CDR3 finishes, and the germline J gene fills in the end. This sequence joins TRBV28 and TRBJ1-3; 7 bases fit TRBD1. J gave up 2 bases and V 1 base, and 2 bases lay outside the gene matches. Germline V lookup: CDR1 MDHEN, CDR2 SYDVKM. The CDR3 is 15 residues long. Incomplete CDR3 DNA: TGTGCCAGCAGTTTATTCGACAGGGCTGGAAACACC. It translates to CASSLFDRAGNT. The complete CDR3 reads CASSLFDRAGNTIYF. Supplemented by reference TRBV28 and TRBJ1-3, the full variable domain reads DVKVTQSSRYLVKRTGEKVFLECVQDMDHENMFWYRQDPGLGLRLIYFSYDVKMKEKGDIPEGYSVSREKKERFSLILESASTNQTSMYLCASSLFDRAGNTIYFGEGSWLTVV.

CDR3 DNA (partial): TGTGCCAGCAGCTCTTTACAGGGCTCGGATACG. It yields the protein CASSSLQGSDT. The full CDR3 protein is CASSSLQGSDTQYF. The genes are TRBV11-2 and TRBJ2-3, with D tentatively TRBD1 (6 bases). The DNA ends 3 residues before the CDR3 does, and the rest of the CDR3 is filled in from the germline J gene. Germline CDR1 is SGHAT and CDR2 is FQNNGV. Trimming took 4 bases from V and 6 from J, leaving 14 bases between them. CDR3 size: 14 residues.

Details on this clone: The read terminates 3 residues ahead of where the CDR3 ends, so the germline J gene completes it. The V call is TRBV19, the J call TRBJ1-1; the match to TRBD1 covers 9 bases. In germline, CDR1 is LNHDA, CDR2 SQIVND (reference sequence). J was trimmed by 6 bases and V by 5 bases; bases with no gene match: 4. The CDR3 is 13 residues long. Here the CDR3 reads CASSSRTGAEAFF. CDR3 DNA (partial): TGTGCCAGTAGTTCGAGGACAGGGGCTGAA. Based on the CDR3 plus reference TRBV19 and TRBJ1-1, the full variable domain is DGGITQSPKYLFRKEGQNVTLSCEQNLNHDAMYWYRQDPGQGLRLIYYSQIVNDFQKGDIAEGYSVSREKKESFPLTVTSAQKNPTAFYLCASSSRTGAEAFFGQGTRLTVV.

Of note for this clone: The read is 3 residues too short to cover the CDR3 end, so that end is filled in from the germline J gene. The chain uses TRBV5-1 and TRBJ2-2, with D tentatively TRBD2 (7 bases). The CDR3 consists of 15 residues. Germline V gene sequence: CDR1 SGHRS, CDR2 YFSETQ. V was clipped by 1 base and J by 4 bases, with 11 bases between them. This CDR3 reads CASSLRGAGTGELFF. The sequenced part of the CDR3 DNA is TGCGCCAGCAGCTTGCGGGGGGCCGGCACCGGGGAG.